This TCR beta chain was captured by sequencing in a study of T cell responses to AZD1222 COVID-19 vaccine. Study-wide context: Samples with a second dose at about 4 or about 12 weeks were pooled together. Study-level points and caveats: Breadth and depth of Spike-specific TCRs rose after two AZD1222 doses. White British donors predominated, females outnumbered males, and clonal diversity was possibly underestimated. AZD1222 recipients seropositive at baseline numbered only six.

Some clones are missing from TCRdb's copy, which holds only in-frame ones; the method was immunoSEQ multiplex PCR. The table records 150,000 to 200,000 clones, almost 90% of them present only once. The V end was cut by 2 bases, the J end by 4 bases, with 12 bases between. Looked up from germline, CDR1 is MNHEY and CDR2 is SVGAGI. The CDR3 covers 15 residues. This clone was seen a single time. The antigen is unknown. This sample comprised peripheral blood, obtained on day 0 of AZD1222 vaccination. This clonotype was sampled from an adult in good health. The chain links TRBV6-5 to TRBJ1-5, with D perhaps matching TRBD1 (6 bases). CDR3 in amino acids: CASSYAGGANQPQHF. The CDR3 region has the DNA TGTGCCAGCAGTTACGCCGGGGGGGCAAATCAGCCCCAGCATTTT.